These 21 T cell receptor beta chains were all obtained from the same sample, sequenced in a study of blood T cell repertoires in COVID-19. Method: immunoSEQ multiplex PCR; TCRdb's copy keeps in-frame clones and lacks some. Of some 200,000 clones in the sample, under 85% are singletons; the top ten hold 0.95% to 1.5%. Sample: peripheral blood. The receptors come from a woman aged 25 to 45 with COVID-19, enrolled during active disease.

This clone is a singleton in its sample. V is TRBV11-2 and J is TRBJ2-2, with 8 bases identical to TRBD2. The CDR3 is 15 residues long. V trimming: 3 bases; J trimming: 4 bases; junction bases outside the gene matches: 4. The germline V gene has CDR1 SGHAT and CDR2 FQNNGV. Here the CDR3 reads CASSLAGGPTGELFF. The CDR3 DNA reads as TGTGCCAGCAGCTTGGCGGGGGGCCCCACCGGGGAGCTGTTTTTT.

The chain has TRBV6-5 and TRBJ2-3; 7 bases are shared with TRBD2. V lost 10 bases, J lost 4 bases, and 14 bases stayed unmatched. The CDR3 runs 15 residues. Germline CDR1 reads MNHEY; CDR2 reads SVGAGI. The CDR3 protein is CAIHRGSGVSDTQYF. The CDR3 bases are TGTGCCATCCACCGTGGGAGCGGGGTTTCAGATACGCAGTATTTT.

The chain is built from TRBV4-1 and TRBJ1-2; the D gene is possibly TRBD1 (6 bases). CDR3 size: 14 residues. CDR1 and CDR2 from the germline V gene are MGHRA and YSYEKL. The V end lost 2 bases, the J end lost 8 bases, and 15 bases lay between the germline ends. The CDR3 is CASSQPGAARGYTF. The CDR3 region has the DNA TGCGCCAGCAGCCAACCAGGGGCCGCGAGAGGCTACACCTTC.

This chain links TRBV2 with TRBJ1-2, with D possibly being TRBD1 (6 bases). V gave up 4 bases and J gave up 5 bases, with 20 bases separating them. The germline V gene encodes CDR1 SNHLY and CDR2 FYNNEI. The CDR3 contains 16 residues. CDR3 bases: TGTGCCAGCAGTGTCTCGTCGCAGGGGATTGGGTATGGCTACACCTTC. Protein sequence: CASSVSSQGIGYGYTF.

The chain is built from TRBV10-3 and TRBJ2-7, with a tentative D call TRBD1 (6 bases). Germline values: CDR1 ENHRY, CDR2 SYGVKD. V was clipped by 4 bases and J by 2 bases, with 21 bases between them. The CDR3 is 17 residues long. The CDR3: CAISGTSKDRSTYEQYF. The CDR3 bases are TGTGCCATCAGTGGAACCTCGAAGGACAGATCTACCTACGAGCAGTACTTC.

The chain employs TRBV2 and TRBJ1-1, with a weak D call TRBD1 (6 bases). Germline V gives CDR1 SNHLY, CDR2 FYNNEI. The V end lost 4 bases, the J end lost 11 bases, and 17 bases lay between the germline ends. The CDR3 consists of 13 residues. The CDR3 coding sequence is TGTGCCAGCAGTGGAGCTTTGCAGGGGAAGGCTTTCTTT. Protein product: CASSGALQGKAFF.

The table lists this clone with a few counts. The same CDR3 can be traced to other DNA sequences in this sample. The chain recombines TRBV9 with TRBJ2-7; 12 bases align to TRBD1. V lost 3 bases to trimming and J lost 4 bases; unmatched junction nucleotides: 5. CDR1 is SGDLS and CDR2 is YYNGEE in the germline V gene. The CDR3 spans 15 residues. CDR3 sequence: CASSAGTGGGYEQYF. As DNA, the CDR3 is TGTGCCAGCAGCGCCGGGACAGGGGGCGGTTACGAGCAGTACTTC.

The chain carries TRBV7-2 and TRBJ1-1; the D is unclear. The CDR3 spans 13 residues. CDR1 is SGHTA, CDR2 FQGNSA, per germline. V was trimmed by 2 bases and J by 5 bases, leaving 9 bases between them. The CDR3 DNA follows: TGTGCCAGCAGCTTACAGACGGGAACTGAAGCTTTCTTT. Residues: CASSLQTGTEAFF.

The chain links TRBV6-6 to TRBJ1-2, with 9 bases aligning to TRBD1. Germline-derived CDR1 and CDR2 are MNHNY and SVGAGI (reference sequence). V lost 1 base, J lost 8 bases, and 5 bases stayed unmatched. This CDR3 region has 14 residues. CDR3 sequence reads: CASSYWYRGQGYTF. CDR3 nucleotide sequence: TGTGCCAGCAGTTACTGGTACAGGGGGCAAGGCTACACCTTC.

The gene calls are TRBV9 and TRBJ2-5, with D perhaps TRBD1 (5 bases). V shed 4 bases and J shed 3 bases, with 13 bases lying between them. The CDR3 runs 14 residues. Per germline, CDR1 SGDLS and CDR2 YYNGEE. CDR3 nucleotides: TGTGCCAGCAGCTTAGAACAGGTTGAAGAGACCCAGTACTTC. It translates to CASSLEQVEETQYF. Looking up the rest from reference TRBV9 and TRBJ2-5 gives the full variable domain: DSGVTQTPKHLITATGQRVTLRCSPRSGDLSVYWYQQSLDQGLQFLIQYYNGEERAKGNILERFSAQQFPDLHSELNLSSLELGDSALYFCASSLEQVEETQYFGPGTRLLVL.

V gene TRBV7-6 combines with J gene TRBJ1-5; possible D gene TRBD1, 6 bases. This CDR3 spans 13 amino acids. Germline V CDR1 and CDR2: SGHVS, FNYEAQ. V was pared by 2 bases and J by 5 bases, with 7 bases between. CDR3 sequence (DNA): TGTGCCAGCAGCTTAAACAGGGATCAGCCCCAGCATTTT. Translated: CASSLNRDQPQHF.

The chain links TRBV12-3 or TRBV12-4 to TRBJ2-1; D is possibly TRBD1 (6 bases). The CDR3 is 13 amino acids. With 5 bases removed from V and 8 bases from J, the gap between germline ends came to 13 bases. The CDR3 nucleotides read TGTGCCAGCAGTCCACAGGGTTACCATGAGCAGTTCTTC. Amino acids: CASSPQGYHEQFF.

As DNA, the CDR3 is TGCGCCAGCAGCTTGGCCGCGAGGAGTGGCTACACCTTC. Its protein product is CASSLAARSGYTF. The V gene is TRBV5-1, the J gene TRBJ1-2; D gene uncertain. V lost 0 bases and J lost 7, with 10 bases in between. The CDR3 consists of 13 residues. The germline V gene encodes CDR1 SGHRS and CDR2 YFSETQ.

The chain links TRBV6-4 to TRBJ2-3; 12 positions agree with TRBD1. Germline-derived CDR1 and CDR2 are MRHNA and SNTAGT. With V trimmed by 0 bases and J by 4 bases, 2 bases remained unmatched. This CDR3 comprises 16 residues. This CDR3 reads CASSDSGTGGPDTQYF. The CDR3 bases are TGTGCCAGCAGTGACTCCGGGACAGGGGGCCCAGATACGCAGTATTTT.

The rearrangement uses TRBV27 and TRBJ1-3; no reliable D call. Germline V gives CDR1 MNHEY, CDR2 SMNVEV (reference sequence). The CDR3 contains 14 residues. Trimming pared 2 bases from V and 3 bases from J, leaving 8 bases between. The chain's CDR3 is CASSLGGNGNTIYF. CDR3 sequence (DNA): TGTGCCAGCAGTTTAGGAGGGAATGGAAACACCATATATTTT.

V is TRBV7-2 and J is TRBJ2-7; 8 bases align to TRBD1. The CDR3 is 17 amino acids. V trimming: 1 base; J trimming: 2 bases; junction bases outside the gene matches: 10. Germline assignment: CDR1 SGHTA and CDR2 FQGNSA. The CDR3 DNA follows: TGTGCCAGCAGCTTAGTCCATCGGGGACAGGCGGCCTACGAGCAGTACTTC. Protein product: CASSLVHRGQAAYEQYF.

The chain recombines TRBV5-4 with TRBJ2-2, with D possibly being TRBD1 (6 bases). Between the trimmed V and J ends, which lost 3 bases and 5 bases, there was a span of 11 bases. The CDR3 is 14 residues long. Germline-derived CDR1 and CDR2 are SGHNT and YYREEE (reference sequence). CDR3 DNA sequence: TGTGCCAGCAGCTCCAGGGGTTGGACCGGGGAGCTGTTTTTT. It specifies CASSSRGWTGELFF.

The V gene is TRBV9, the J gene TRBJ2-2; D unclear. V was shortened by 1 base and J by 7 bases, with 5 bases between the two germline ends. Per germline, CDR1 SGDLS and CDR2 YYNGEE. This CDR3 spans 12 amino acids. The CDR3 nucleotides are TGTGCCAGCAGCGTAATAAACGGGGAGCTGTTTTTT. It specifies CASSVINGELFF.

The chain combines TRBV5-1 with TRBJ2-5, with 7 nucleotides matching TRBD1. Germline CDR1 SGHRS, CDR2 YFSETQ. The CDR3 has 13 residues. CDR3 coding DNA: TGCGCTAGCGAATGGACAGGTCTAGGGGCCCAGTACTTC. As protein: CASEWTGLGAQYF.

V and J are TRBV4-3 and TRBJ2-3; D may be TRBD2 (6 bases). V shed 1 base and J shed 2 bases, with 13 bases lying between them. The CDR3 consists of 16 residues. Germline values: CDR1 LGHNA, CDR2 YSLEER. DNA for the CDR3: TGCGCCAGCAGCCAAGCTCCGGGAGCTACCACAGATACGCAGTATTTT. Translating gives CASSQAPGATTDTQYF.

The chain joins TRBV7-2 to TRBJ2-1, with 7 bases matching TRBD2. Per germline, CDR1 SGHTA and CDR2 FQGNSA. With 2 bases clipped from V and 4 bases from J, the junction kept 8 bases outside the gene matches. This CDR3 spans 16 amino acids. This CDR3 reads CASSLFTSETYNEQFF. DNA for the CDR3: TGTGCCAGCAGCTTATTTACTAGCGAAACATACAATGAGCAGTTCTTC. The whole variable domain, filled in from reference TRBV7-2 and TRBJ2-1, reads GAGVSQSPSNKVTEKGKDVELRCDPISGHTALYWYRQSLGQGLEFLIYFQGNSAPDKSGLPSDRFSAERTGGSVSTLTIQRTQQEDSAVYLCASSLFTSETYNEQFFGPGTRLTVL.